These 20 T cell receptor beta chains originate from one sample sequenced in a study of beta chain features in type 1 diabetes. No antigen is known for these receptors. Reverse transcription of all isolated RNA meant that expressed TCRB transcripts were sequenced. Profiled with immunoSEQ multiplex PCR; TCRdb holds only in-frame clones, not every one. The table records about 120,000 clones, around 17% of them present only once. Study observations and caveats: In all four CD4+ subsets, TCRB CDR3 length was significantly, moderately reduced in type 1 diabetes.

Sequenced: central memory CD4+ T cells from blood. These receptors were taken from a man aged 30 to 45 with type 1 diabetes.

V is TRBV29-1 and J is TRBJ1-5; no firm D call. With 5 bases removed from V and 2 bases from J, the gap between germline ends came to 10 bases. CDR1 is SQVTM and CDR2 is ANQGSEA in the germline V gene. CDR3 length: 13 amino acids. For the CDR3, the DNA is TGCAGCGTTAGCGACGGCCGCAATCAGCCCCAGCATTTT. Translation: CSVSDGRNQPQHF.

The chain uses TRBV9 and TRBJ2-2; D is ambiguous. CDR1 and CDR2 from the germline V gene are SGDLS and YYNGEE. Trimming left V 0 bases short and J 5 bases short, with 2 bases between. The CDR3 sequence is 12 residues long. CDR3 nucleotides: TGTGCCAGCAGCGTAGTAACCGGGGAGCTGTTTTTT. Protein sequence: CASSVVTGELFF.

This clone was seen repeatedly, ten times or more. The J gene is TRBJ1-2, the V gene TRBV4-2, with 7 bases lining up with TRBD1. Germline assignment: CDR1 LGHNA and CDR2 YNFKEQ. After removal of 2 bases from V and 1 base from J, the junction contained 1 base not matched to a gene. CDR3 length: 14 amino acids. CDR3 in DNA: TGTGCCAGCAGCCAATCAGGGGGTAACTATGGCTACACCTTC. This gives the protein CASSQSGGNYGYTF.

This clone turned up a few times. The chain links TRBV29-1 to TRBJ2-7, with D possibly TRBD1 on 5 matching bases. V lost 1 base, J lost 9 bases, and 10 bases lay in between. Germline CDR1 is SQVTM and CDR2 is ANQGSEA. There are 11 residues in the CDR3. The CDR3 nucleotides read TGCAGCGTTGAAGGTCAGGGCCTGCAGTACTTC. Amino acids: CSVEGQGLQYF.

This clone appeared a few times. The rearrangement uses TRBV4-2 and TRBJ1-2; weak D call: TRBD1 (5 bases). Trimming removed 4 bases at V and 0 bases at J, with 12 bases between. The CDR3 has 15 amino acids. The germline V gene encodes CDR1 LGHNA and CDR2 YNFKEQ. The CDR3 DNA reads TGTGCCAGCAGCCCAGGACATCAGACTAACTATGGCTACACCTTC. It translates to CASSPGHQTNYGYTF.

The chain recombines TRBV6-5 with TRBJ2-7; D may be TRBD2 (7 bases). This CDR3 spans 14 amino acids. CDR1 is MNHEY, CDR2 SVGAGI, per germline. V was cut by 8 bases and J by 3 bases, with 17 bases left in between. For the CDR3, the DNA is TGTGCCAGCTCCTATGCGGGGGCCGACTACGAGCAGTACTTC. Amino acid sequence: CASSYAGADYEQYF.

This clone was observed at least ten times. The chain combines TRBV4-1 with TRBJ1-1; D gene ambiguous. V lost 2 bases and J lost 6, with 19 bases in between. The CDR3 extends over 16 amino acids. Germline loops: CDR1 MGHRA, CDR2 YSYEKL. In nucleotides, the CDR3 is TGCGCCAGCAGCCAACCAACACGGAGAAGACAACCTGAAGCTTTCTTT. This sequence encodes CASSQPTRRRQPEAFF.

This clone was observed a handful of times. This sequence joins TRBV9 and TRBJ2-7; 9 nucleotides agree with TRBD1. The germline V gene has CDR1 SGDLS and CDR2 YYNGEE. The CDR3 length is 16 residues. J gave up 0 bases and V 0 bases, and 4 bases lay outside the gene matches. In DNA form, the CDR3 reads TGTGCCAGCAGCGTAGACGGACAGGGGTTCTCCTACGAGCAGTACTTC. Its translation: CASSVDGQGFSYEQYF.

The chain has TRBV7-3 and TRBJ1-6; D not resolved. Looked up from germline, CDR1 is SGHTA and CDR2 is FQGTGA. The CDR3 runs 13 residues. The V end lost 5 bases, the J end lost 10 bases, and 12 bases lay between the germline ends. The CDR3 DNA reads TGTGCCAGCAGCATCAATAGGGTCTCACCCCTCCACTTT. Translated, it gives CASSINRVSPLHF.

Ten or more counts support this clone. The V call is TRBV10-3, the J call TRBJ2-5, with 9 bases fitting TRBD1. Looked up from germline, CDR1 is ENHRY and CDR2 is SYGVKD. Unmatched junction bases numbered 9, after V lost 3 bases and J lost 4 bases. CDR3 size: 16 residues. The CDR3 is CAISEGGQGLGETQYF. The DNA of the CDR3 is TGTGCCATCAGTGAAGGTGGACAGGGGCTGGGAGAGACCCAGTACTTC.

The chain is built from TRBV6-5 and TRBJ2-1; a possible D gene is TRBD1 (6 bases). The ends were cut back, 2 bases at V and 2 bases at J, with 10 bases in the middle. Germline lookup yields CDR1 MNHEY and CDR2 SVGAGI. The CDR3 is 15 residues long. CDR3 residues: CASSYGRGAYNEQFF. The CDR3, as DNA: TGTGCCAGCAGTTACGGCAGGGGCGCCTACAATGAGCAGTTCTTC.

This clone was detected only a few times. The V gene is TRBV7-9, the J gene TRBJ2-7; TRBD2 matches 10 bases. The germline V gene encodes CDR1 SEHNR and CDR2 FQNEAQ (reference sequence). The CDR3 is 14 residues long. V lost 1 base to trimming and J lost 5 bases; unmatched junction nucleotides: 2. Here the CDR3 reads CASSLGSGGNEQYF. The CDR3 DNA follows: TGTGCCAGCAGCTTAGGTAGCGGGGGGAACGAGCAGTACTTC.

This clone was observed a few times. V gene TRBV19 combines with J gene TRBJ1-1; no definite D call. CDR1 LNHDA and CDR2 SQIVND come from the germline V gene (reference sequence). The CDR3 runs to 13 residues. V lost 5 bases and J 4 bases, leaving 11 bases between the germline ends. The CDR3 sequence is CASSARTRTEAFF. In DNA form, the CDR3 reads TGTGCCAGTAGTGCTCGGACCCGCACTGAAGCTTTCTTT.

This clone was recorded at least ten times. This CDR3 reads CASSEGQAGSSYEQYF. The CDR3 region has the DNA TGTGCCAGCAGTGAAGGGCAAGCGGGGAGCTCCTACGAGCAGTACTTC. This chain connects TRBV2 to TRBJ2-7; 7 bases line up with TRBD2. V dropped 1 base and J dropped 0; count of bases not matched to a gene: 6. CDR1 is SNHLY, CDR2 FYNNEI, per germline. The length of the CDR3 is 16 residues.

This chain links TRBV2 with TRBJ2-1, with 7 bases fitting TRBD2. CDR1 and CDR2 from the germline V gene are SNHLY and FYNNEI. The CDR3 runs to 15 residues. Trimming cost V 1 base and J 0 bases; bases outside gene matches: 0. CDR3 sequence reads: CASSEERGSYNEQFF. In nucleotides, the CDR3 is TGTGCCAGCAGTGAAGAGCGGGGCTCCTACAATGAGCAGTTCTTC.

The chain has TRBV27 and TRBJ2-3, with 10 nucleotides matching TRBD1. The CDR3 extends over 15 amino acids. Per the germline V gene, CDR1 is MNHEY and CDR2 is SMNVEV (reference sequence). The junction had 9 bases not matched to a gene; V was cut back by 6 bases and J by 6 bases. Here the CDR3 reads CASSRKTGGKDTQYF. In DNA form, the CDR3 reads TGTGCCAGCAGCCGCAAGACAGGGGGCAAGGATACGCAGTATTTT.

This clone was detected a few times. A read error is possible here, since a much larger clone lies one base away. This chain joins TRBV6-1 and TRBJ2-7; a possible D gene is TRBD2 (6 bases). CDR3 length equals 14 residues. The germline gives CDR1 MNHNS, CDR2 SASEGT. Trimming left V 1 base short and J 2 bases short, with 9 bases between. The CDR3 DNA follows: TGTGCCAGCAGTGAAGTGACGGGGGCCTACGAGCAGTACTTC. Amino acid sequence: CASSEVTGAYEQYF.

The chain recombines TRBV5-1 with TRBJ2-3, with D tentatively TRBD2 (5 bases). Trimming cost V 0 bases and J 5 bases, with 13 bases left between them. This CDR3 is 15 amino acids long. Germline V lookup: CDR1 SGHRS, CDR2 YFSETQ. The CDR3 reads CASSLAGSREDTQYF. CDR3 in DNA: TGCGCCAGCAGCTTGGCCGGCTCACGGGAAGATACGCAGTATTTT.

The chain recombines TRBV9 with TRBJ1-6; D not resolved. V lost 0 bases to trimming and J lost 5 bases, with 9 bases between them. Per the germline V gene, CDR1 is SGDLS and CDR2 is YYNGEE. The CDR3 totals 15 residues. CDR3 in DNA: TGTGCCAGCAGCGTAGGGGTCCAGCATAATTCACCCCTCCACTTT. This codes for CASSVGVQHNSPLHF. The full variable domain, completed using reference TRBV9 and TRBJ1-6, is DSGVTQTPKHLITATGQRVTLRCSPRSGDLSVYWYQQSLDQGLQFLIQYYNGEERAKGNILERFSAQQFPDLHSELNLSSLELGDSALYFCASSVGVQHNSPLHFGNGTRLTVT.

This clone turned up a few times. The chain is built from TRBV30 and TRBJ2-5; D is possibly TRBD1 (5 bases). This CDR3 region has 13 residues. Per the germline V gene, CDR1 is GTSNPN and CDR2 is SVGIG (reference sequence). Trimming shortened V by 3 bases and J by 4 bases, and 12 bases separated the two germline ends. The CDR3, as DNA: TGTGCCTGGAGCGCAGGGTTTGGAGAGACCCAGTACTTC. Its translation is CAWSAGFGETQYF.